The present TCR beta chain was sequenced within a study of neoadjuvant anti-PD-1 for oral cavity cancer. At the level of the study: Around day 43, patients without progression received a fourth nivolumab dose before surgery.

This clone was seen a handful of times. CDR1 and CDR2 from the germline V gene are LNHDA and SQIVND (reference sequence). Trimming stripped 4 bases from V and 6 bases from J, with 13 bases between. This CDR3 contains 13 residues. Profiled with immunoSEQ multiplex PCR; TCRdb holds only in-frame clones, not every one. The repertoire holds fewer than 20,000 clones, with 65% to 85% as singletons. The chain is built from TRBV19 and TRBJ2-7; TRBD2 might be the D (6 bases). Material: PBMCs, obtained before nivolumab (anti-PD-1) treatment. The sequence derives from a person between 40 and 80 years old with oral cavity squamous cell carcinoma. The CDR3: CASSRRDVGEQYF. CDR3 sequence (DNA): TGTGCCAGTAGTAGGCGGGATGTGGGCGAGCAGTACTTC.